This TCR beta chain was observed in a study of blood T cell repertoires in COVID-19. Study as a whole: T cells, B-cell-depleted T cells, or PBMCs supplied cDNA or gDNA.

Germline V CDR1 and CDR2: LGHNA, YNFKEQ. Trimming removed 2 bases at V and 6 bases at J, with 5 bases between. The CDR3 length is 12 residues. Assay used: immunoSEQ multiplex PCR; TCRdb lists only in-frame clones, some missing. The table lists about 200,000 clones, roughly 77% of them singletons. The sample comprised peripheral blood. The chain couples TRBV4-2 to TRBJ1-5; D gene ambiguous. The clonotype was recovered from a woman in her forties with COVID-19, enrolled during active disease. This chain's CDR3 is CASSQSSQPQHF. CDR3 sequence (DNA): TGTGCCAGCAGCCAATCGAGTCAGCCCCAGCATTTT.